Below are 9 T cell receptor beta chains sequenced from a single sample in a study of blood T cell repertoires in COVID-19 (dated by TCRdb to about 2020). Receptor libraries were prepared by the immunoSEQ multiplex PCR assay. TCRdb's version of the immuneACCESS table is confined to in-frame rearrangements and falls short of the full clone set. An unresolved V gene accounts for under half of the shortfall where checked; the remainder is of unknown origin. The sample includes some 80,000 clones, with approximately 86% observed a single time. About 2.9% of the sample rests with the top ten. Sequencing was carried out using peripheral blood. These receptors were taken from a woman in her fifties or sixties with active or convalescent COVID-19.

The chain carries TRBV18 and TRBJ2-4, with D possibly being TRBD1 (6 bases). The CDR3 is 17 residues long. CDR1 and CDR2 from the germline V gene are KGHSH and LQKENI. Trimming shortened V by 2 bases and J by 4 bases, and 18 bases separated the two germline ends. CDR3 bases: TGTGCCAGCTCACCAACATACAGGGCTAGACAGAAAAACATTCAGTACTTC. Protein: CASSPTYRARQKNIQYF.

V is TRBV7-2 and J is TRBJ1-5; TRBD1 agrees at 7 bases. From germline, CDR1 is SGHTA and CDR2 FQGNSA. CDR3 length: 15 residues. V was pared by 2 bases and J by 2 bases, with 3 bases of the junction left unmatched. The CDR3 loop reads CASSLRQGGNQPQHF. Written as DNA, the CDR3 is TGTGCCAGCAGCTTAAGACAGGGAGGCAATCAGCCCCAGCATTTT.

Of note for this clone: This CDR3 is also generated by other DNA sequences in the sample. This chain links TRBV9 with TRBJ1-1; no firm D call. V was shortened by 2 bases and J by 0 bases, with 5 bases between the two germline ends. CDR3 length equals 13 residues. The germline V gene has CDR1 SGDLS and CDR2 YYNGEE. The chain's CDR3 is CASSVNMNTEAFF. CDR3 nucleotides: TGTGCCAGCAGCGTCAACATGAACACTGAAGCTTTCTTT.

The CDR3 loop is CASSSDRGLGYTF. The CDR3 nucleotides are TGTGCCAGCAGCTCGGACAGGGGGCTTGGCTACACCTTC. The genes are TRBV5-8 and TRBJ1-2; 11 nucleotides align to TRBD1. The CDR3 is 13 amino acids. The ends lost 3 bases at V and 7 bases at J; junction bases unmatched: 2. Germline CDR1 SGHTS, CDR2 YDEGEE. Supplemented by reference TRBV5-8 and TRBJ1-2, the full variable domain reads EAGVTQSPTHLIKTRGQQATLRCSPISGHTSVYWYQQALGLGLQFLLWYDEGEERNRGNFPPRFSGRQFPNYSSELNVNALELEDSALYLCASSSDRGLGYTFGSGTRLTVV.

This chain uses TRBV12-3 or TRBV12-4 with TRBJ2-1; 7 bases agree with TRBD2. Losses at the gene ends were 4 bases for V and 6 bases for J; bases not matched to a gene: 3. This CDR3 comprises 13 residues. This chain's CDR3 is CASSWGEGNEQFF. The CDR3 bases are TGTGCCAGCAGTTGGGGGGAGGGCAATGAGCAGTTCTTC.

CDR3 sequence reads: CASSESNTGNTEAFF. The CDR3 nucleotides are TGTGCCAGCAGTGAATCAAACACAGGGAACACTGAAGCTTTCTTT. The V and J genes are TRBV25-1 and TRBJ1-1, with D tentatively TRBD1 (5 bases). Germline CDR1 reads MGHDK; CDR2 reads SYGVNS. Trimming removed 1 base from V and 1 base from J, with 10 bases in between. This CDR3 is 15 amino acids long.

This sequence joins TRBV5-1 and TRBJ2-5; D gene unclear. Trimming shortened V by 0 bases and J by 2 bases, and 5 bases separated the two germline ends. Germline V gene sequence: CDR1 SGHRS, CDR2 YFSETQ. This CDR3 spans 13 amino acids. The CDR3 here is CASSLGRQETQYF. CDR3 sequence (DNA): TGCGCCAGCAGCTTGGGCAGGCAAGAGACCCAGTACTTC.

This chain joins TRBV5-5 and TRBJ1-2, with a weak D call TRBD1 (5 bases). This CDR3 is 15 amino acids long. The V end lost 4 bases, the J end lost 4 bases, and 17 bases lay between the germline ends. Per germline, CDR1 SGHKS and CDR2 YYEKEE (reference sequence). CDR3 amino acids: CASSGPTAHFYGYTF. The CDR3 DNA sequence: TGTGCCAGCAGCGGTCCGACAGCCCACTTCTATGGCTACACCTTC.

The rearrangement uses TRBV27 and TRBJ2-2; D perhaps matches TRBD1 (6 bases). Germline V gene sequence: CDR1 MNHEY, CDR2 SMNVEV (reference sequence). Trimming removed 3 bases from V and 2 bases from J, with 19 bases in between. The CDR3 has 18 residues. The CDR3 DNA is TGTGCCAGCAGTTTGCTAGCCGCCAGGGGAGAAAACACCGGGGAGCTGTTTTTT. It is translated as CASSLLAARGENTGELFF.